The 19 T cell receptor beta chains given below trace back to one sample, sequenced in a study of shared clonotypes between healthy human individuals. Clones were read by immunoSEQ multiplex PCR, and TCRdb kept only the in-frame ones, dropping some. The sample lists 95,000 to 120,000 clones, around 71% occurring once. The sequencing input was memory CD8+ T cells sorted from blood. Regarding subset: CD45RO+ cells pooled with CCR7-negative TemRA cells. These receptors were taken from a woman in her twenties or thirties in good health.

The chain has TRBV30 and TRBJ1-4, with 8 positions matching TRBD1. The ends lost 5 bases at V and 7 bases at J; junction bases unmatched: 9. The CDR3 length is 14 residues. The germline V gene encodes CDR1 GTSNPN and CDR2 SVGIG (reference sequence). The CDR3 bases are TGTGCCTGGGGGCGAGACAGGGGTCGTGAAAAACTGTTTTTT. Protein sequence: CAWGRDRGREKLFF.

The chain combines TRBV25-1 with TRBJ1-5; D perhaps matches TRBD1 (5 bases). The CDR3 is made up of 16 amino acids. The germline V gene has CDR1 MGHDK and CDR2 SYGVNS. V gave up 4 bases and J gave up 3 bases, with 16 bases separating them. The CDR3: CASSGDAGKDNQPQHF. In DNA form, the CDR3 reads TGTGCCAGCAGTGGGGACGCAGGGAAAGACAATCAGCCCCAGCATTTT. Full variable domain (missing parts from reference TRBV25-1 and TRBJ1-5): EADIYQTPRYLVIGTGKKITLECSQTMGHDKMYWYQQDPGMELHLIHYSYGVNSTEKGDLSSESTVSRIRTEHFPLTLESARPSHTSQYLCASSGDAGKDNQPQHFGDGTRLSIL.

This clone was observed at least ten times. The chain uses TRBV6-4 and TRBJ2-1, with TRBD1 matching over 7 bases. The germline V gene has CDR1 MRHNA and CDR2 SNTAGT. Trimming took 0 bases from V and 8 from J; bases not matched to a gene: 4. This CDR3 is 14 amino acids long. The CDR3 region has the DNA TGTGCCAGCAGTGACTCGACAGGGCGGGATGAGCAGTTCTTC. It yields the protein CASSDSTGRDEQFF.

This chain links TRBV6-4 with TRBJ2-5, with D perhaps matching TRBD2 (6 bases). From germline, CDR1 is MRHNA and CDR2 SNTAGT. The CDR3 runs 14 residues. V lost 9 bases and J lost 0, with 14 bases in between. CDR3 region: CARWEAEDQETQYF. CDR3 nucleotides: TGTGCCAGATGGGAGGCCGAGGACCAAGAGACCCAGTACTTC.

The chain is built from TRBV6-5 and TRBJ2-3; 9 bases align to TRBD1. Looked up from germline, CDR1 is MNHEY and CDR2 is SVGAGI. The trim removed 5 bases at V and 6 bases at J, leaving 9 bases unmatched. This CDR3 spans 15 amino acids. CDR3 region: CASSQTGTGSDTQYF. The CDR3 DNA sequence: TGTGCCAGCAGTCAGACCGGGACAGGGTCGGATACGCAGTATTTT.

This clone was picked up one time. This chain connects TRBV15 to TRBJ1-5, with D uncertain. This CDR3 spans 16 amino acids. V shed 0 bases and J shed 4 bases, with 13 bases lying between them. CDR1 and CDR2 from the germline V gene are LNHNV and YYDKDF (reference sequence). This CDR3 is CATSRDDPHGNQPQHF. DNA for the CDR3: TGTGCCACCAGCAGAGATGACCCCCATGGGAATCAGCCCCAGCATTTT.

This chain joins TRBV28 and TRBJ1-1; D is possibly TRBD1 (5 bases). Looked up from germline, CDR1 is MDHEN and CDR2 is SYDVKM. Trimming removed 6 bases from V and 0 bases from J, with 11 bases in between. CDR3 length equals 14 residues. CDR3 in DNA: TGTGCCAGCAGGATTCGACAGCTGAACACTGAAGCTTTCTTT. Its translation is CASRIRQLNTEAFF. Full variable domain (missing parts from reference TRBV28 and TRBJ1-1): DVKVTQSSRYLVKRTGEKVFLECVQDMDHENMFWYRQDPGLGLRLIYFSYDVKMKEKGDIPEGYSVSREKKERFSLILESASTNQTSMYLCASRIRQLNTEAFFGQGTRLTVV.

V usage is TRBV20-1 and J usage is TRBJ2-1; unclear D gene. Germline assignment: CDR1 DFQATT and CDR2 SNEGSKA (reference sequence). CDR3 length: 10 residues. The ends were cut back, 3 bases at V and 11 bases at J, with 8 bases in the middle. CDR3 DNA: TGCAGTGCTAGTAGGTATAAGCAGTTCTTC. Protein sequence: CSASRYKQFF.

This chain's CDR3 is CASSLAADPLYEQYF. As DNA, the CDR3 is TGTGCCAGCAGCTTAGCAGCAGACCCTCTCTACGAGCAGTACTTC. V usage is TRBV7-9 and J usage is TRBJ2-7; the D is unclear. This CDR3 contains 15 residues. V dropped 0 bases and J dropped 3 bases, with 12 bases sitting between them. CDR1 is SEHNR and CDR2 is FQNEAQ in the germline V gene (reference sequence).

CDR3 sequence: CASSPWGGANVLTF. The CDR3 DNA is TGTGCCAGCAGTCCGTGGGGAGGGGCCAACGTCCTGACTTTC. The rearrangement uses TRBV6-6 and TRBJ2-6; D is unresolved. Germline assignment: CDR1 MNHNY and CDR2 SVGAGI (reference sequence). V was cut by 5 bases and J by 4 bases, with 9 bases left in between. The CDR3 is made up of 14 amino acids.

This clone has just a few counts. The chain combines TRBV6-5 with TRBJ1-5; D unclear. The V end lost 2 bases, the J end lost 6 bases, and 8 bases lay between the germline ends. Per germline, CDR1 MNHEY and CDR2 SVGAGI. The CDR3 is 13 amino acids. CDR3 loop: CASSYGERQPQHF. For the CDR3, the DNA is TGTGCCAGCAGTTACGGTGAGCGTCAGCCCCAGCATTTT.

The chain employs TRBV14 and TRBJ2-1, with D hard to call. Per the germline V gene, CDR1 is SGHDN and CDR2 is FVKESK. Trimming removed 2 bases from V and 0 bases from J, with 14 bases in between. The CDR3 is 17 amino acids. The CDR3 reads CASSQLLGLNSYNEQFF. The CDR3 nucleotides are TGTGCCAGCAGCCAATTATTGGGCCTGAACTCCTACAATGAGCAGTTCTTC.

This clone was observed a handful of times. V gene TRBV27 combines with J gene TRBJ2-2, with D tentatively TRBD1 (5 bases). CDR1 is MNHEY, CDR2 SMNVEV, per germline (reference sequence). V was cut by 5 bases and J by 0 bases, with 22 bases left in between. This CDR3 comprises 19 residues. CDR3 DNA: TGTGCCAGCAGTCCCGGCGTCCAAAGACAGCTTCCGAACACCGGGGAGCTGTTTTTT. Amino acid sequence: CASSPGVQRQLPNTGELFF.

The rearrangement links TRBV5-1 to TRBJ2-1; 8 nucleotides match TRBD2. Losses at the gene ends were 1 base for V and 6 bases for J; bases not matched to a gene: 6. Germline CDR1 is SGHRS and CDR2 is YFSETQ. The CDR3 is 15 amino acids. The CDR3: CASSLMGLVGNEQFF. The CDR3 DNA is TGCGCCAGCAGCTTGATGGGACTAGTCGGCAATGAGCAGTTCTTC. The full variable domain, rest sourced from reference TRBV5-1 and TRBJ2-1, is KAGVTQTPRYLIKTRGQQVTLSCSPISGHRSVSWYQQTPGQGLQFLFEYFSETQRNKGNFPGRFSGRQFSNSRSEMNVSTLELGDSALYLCASSLMGLVGNEQFFGPGTRLTVL.

The chain is built from TRBV9 and TRBJ2-1; 10 bases are a match to TRBD2. V was clipped by 4 bases and J by 8 bases; unmatched bases: 6. Germline lookup yields CDR1 SGDLS and CDR2 YYNGEE. This CDR3 is built from 14 residues. CDR3 protein: CASSLAGGSDEQFF. The CDR3 nucleotides read TGTGCCAGCAGCTTAGCGGGAGGATCCGATGAGCAGTTCTTC. Complete variable domain (other parts from reference TRBV9 and TRBJ2-1): DSGVTQTPKHLITATGQRVTLRCSPRSGDLSVYWYQQSLDQGLQFLIQYYNGEERAKGNILERFSAQQFPDLHSELNLSSLELGDSALYFCASSLAGGSDEQFFGPGTRLTVL.

CDR3 in amino acids: CASSLGEKPQHF. The CDR3 DNA reads as TGTGCCAGCAGCTTAGGGGAAAAGCCCCAGCATTTT. The chain combines TRBV7-6 with TRBJ1-5; D gene uncertain. The V gene's germline CDR1 is SGHVS and CDR2 FNYEAQ. V was cut by 1 base and J by 8 bases, with 6 bases left in between. This CDR3 region has 12 residues.

This chain uses TRBV14 with TRBJ2-3; perhaps TRBD1 as D (5 bases). CDR1 is SGHDN and CDR2 is FVKESK in the germline V gene. V was trimmed by 0 bases and J by 1 base, leaving 11 bases between them. This CDR3 comprises 16 residues. CDR3 DNA sequence: TGTGCCAGCAGCCAAGATTTTCCAGGGCGCACAGATACGCAGTATTTT. As protein: CASSQDFPGRTDTQYF.

The chain uses TRBV28 and TRBJ2-3, with TRBD2 as a possible D gene (5 bases). Germline lookup yields CDR1 MDHEN and CDR2 SYDVKM. CDR3 length: 13 amino acids. V lost 7 bases to trimming and J lost 0 bases, with 8 bases between them. The CDR3 here is CASNSGSTDTQYF. The CDR3 bases are TGTGCCAGCAACAGCGGTAGCACAGATACGCAGTATTTT.

J is TRBJ2-7 and V is TRBV7-2; D not resolved. The CDR3 runs to 14 residues. V was clipped by 4 bases and J by 0 bases, with 10 bases between them. The germline V gene encodes CDR1 SGHTA and CDR2 FQGNSA. The CDR3 spells CASSSPRDSYEQYF. CDR3 DNA: TGTGCCAGCAGCTCCCCCCGCGACTCCTACGAGCAGTACTTC. The variable domain in full, with the rest retrieved from reference TRBV7-2 and TRBJ2-7, is GAGVSQSPSNKVTEKGKDVELRCDPISGHTALYWYRQSLGQGLEFLIYFQGNSAPDKSGLPSDRFSAERTGGSVSTLTIQRTQQEDSAVYLCASSSPRDSYEQYFGPGTRLTVT.